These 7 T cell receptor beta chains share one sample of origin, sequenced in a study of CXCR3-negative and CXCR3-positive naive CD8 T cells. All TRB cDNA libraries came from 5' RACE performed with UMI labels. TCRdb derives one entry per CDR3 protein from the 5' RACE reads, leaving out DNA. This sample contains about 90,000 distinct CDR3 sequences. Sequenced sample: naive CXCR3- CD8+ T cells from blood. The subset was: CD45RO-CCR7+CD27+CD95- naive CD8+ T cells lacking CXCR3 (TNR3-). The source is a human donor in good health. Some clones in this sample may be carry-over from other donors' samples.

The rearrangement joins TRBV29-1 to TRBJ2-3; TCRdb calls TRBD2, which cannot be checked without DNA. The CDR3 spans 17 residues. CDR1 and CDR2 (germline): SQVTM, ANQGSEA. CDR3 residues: CSVEDPGLAATTDTQYF.

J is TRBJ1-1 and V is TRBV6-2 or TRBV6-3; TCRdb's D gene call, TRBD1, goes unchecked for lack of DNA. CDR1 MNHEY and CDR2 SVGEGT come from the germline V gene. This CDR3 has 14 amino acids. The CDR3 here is CASSYSRGLAEAFF.

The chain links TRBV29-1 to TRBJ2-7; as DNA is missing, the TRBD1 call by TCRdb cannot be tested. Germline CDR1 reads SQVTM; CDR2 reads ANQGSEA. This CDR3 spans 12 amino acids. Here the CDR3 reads CSAQGGGYEQYF.

CDR3 region: CASSHRFGEGRYEQYF. V gene TRBV18 combines with J gene TRBJ2-7; TCRdb picks TRBD1, but there is no DNA to check that call. Germline assignment: CDR1 KGHSH and CDR2 LQKENI. There are 16 residues in the CDR3.

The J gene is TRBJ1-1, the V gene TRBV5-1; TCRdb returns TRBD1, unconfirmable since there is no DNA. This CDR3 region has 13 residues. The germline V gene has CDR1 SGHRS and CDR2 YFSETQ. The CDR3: CASSTGGYTEAFF.

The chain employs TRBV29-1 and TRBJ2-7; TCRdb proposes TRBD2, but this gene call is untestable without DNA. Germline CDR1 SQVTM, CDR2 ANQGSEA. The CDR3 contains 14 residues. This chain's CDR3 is CSAYGLAGGNEQYF.

CDR3 protein: CASSARLEGSDEQFF. The chain joins TRBV6-4 to TRBJ2-1; the TRBD2 assignment by TCRdb is unverifiable without DNA. Per the germline V gene, CDR1 is MRHNA and CDR2 is SNTAGT. This CDR3 is built from 15 residues.